The clone carrying this T cell receptor (beta chain) was recorded at least ten times. This sample is drawn from a study of CD8+CD57+ T cells in acquired aplastic anemia. The TCR beta profiling, which covered VDJ combination and CDR3 sequence, was carried out using genomic DNA as the template. TCRdb called the reads again in MiXCR, with one record for every CDR3 protein. The data hold some 190,000 distinct CDR3 sequences, with 45% to 50% observed a single time. Germline V lookup: CDR1 ENHRY, CDR2 SYGVKD. Between the trimmed V and J ends, which lost 6 bases and 5 bases, there was a span of 14 bases. The CDR3 is 13 residues long.

Sequenced sample: sorted CD4+, CD8+, or CD8+CD57+ T cells (not recorded which) from PBMCs. The receptor comes from a human donor in good health. The gene calls are TRBV10-3 and TRBJ2-7; TRBD1 is a possible D gene (6 bases). The CDR3 sequence is CAIRGTSGDEQYF. Here the CDR3 DNA reads TGTGCCATCAGAGGGACATCTGGGGACGAGCAGTACTTC.